Listed below are T cell receptor beta chains from one sample, sequenced in a study of T cell responses to AZD1222 COVID-19 vaccine. The protocol was immunoSEQ multiplex PCR, while the TCRdb copy is restricted to in-frame clones and leaves out a portion. The table includes under 95,000 clones, about 90% detected once. Sequenced here: peripheral blood, sampled on day 0 of AZD1222 vaccination. The receptors shown here come from an adult in good health. Both conserved end residues are part of each CDR3. The D gene is left open where the match is weak. Clone size, where shown, is once, few, many, or a class for clones that have expanded.

size	V	J	D	DNA	CDR3
-	TRBV7-8	TRBJ2-1	TRBD1	TGTGCCAGCAGCGCATCCTACCGGGACAGGAACTTCGCCGAGCAGTTCTTC	CASSASYRDRNFAEQFF
many	TRBV5-5	TRBJ1-5	-	TGTGCCAGCAGCCTCTTTAATACAGGGAATCAGCCCCAGCATTTT	CASSLFNTGNQPQHF
-	TRBV24-1	TRBJ2-2	-	TGTGCCACCAGTGGTCCTATGGCTCCAGGGAACACCGGGGAGCTGTTTTTT	CATSGPMAPGNTGELFF
few	TRBV6-4	TRBJ2-3	-	TGTGCCAGCAGCAAGACTAGTTTGAGCACAGATACGCAGTATTTT	CASSKTSLSTDTQYF
-	TRBV28	TRBJ2-3	TRBD2	TGTGCCAGCAGTATCAGCGGGACCACAAACTTGGGGCCGTATTTT	CASSISGTTNLGPYF
-	TRBV28	TRBJ1-1	-	TGTGCCAGCAGTTTAGGGGGCAGGGAAGCTTTCTTT	CASSLGGREAFF
-	TRBV11-3	TRBJ1-1	-	TGTGCCAGCAGCTTAGGTGGGAACACTGAAGCTTTCTTT	CASSLGGNTEAFF
-	TRBV24-1	TRBJ2-4	-	TGTGCCACCAGTGATTCAGGCTTAGCCAAAAACATTCAGTACTTC	CATSDSGLAKNIQYF
-	TRBV6-1	TRBJ2-5	TRBD1	TGTGCCAGCAGTGACAGGGGGCCAGAGACCCAGTACTTC	CASSDRGPETQYF
-	TRBV7-2	TRBJ1-3	-	TGTGCCAGCAGACAGGCGGCCGGAAACACCATATATTTT	CASRQAAGNTIYF
-	TRBV2	TRBJ2-5	-	TGTGCCAGCAGCCGCTCACAAGAGACCCAGTACTTC	CASSRSQETQYF
once	TRBV18	TRBJ1-2	-	TGTGCCAGCTCACCACCAACAGGAAGGAGTGGCTACACCTTC	CASSPPTGRSGYTF
-	TRBV29-1	TRBJ1-5	-	TGCAGCGTGGCGGGCAGGTTCAATCAGCCCCAGCATTTT	CSVAGRFNQPQHF
-	TRBV10-3	TRBJ1-6	-	TGTGCCATCAGTGAGAATTATAATTCACCCCTCCACTTT	CAISENYNSPLHF
-	TRBV6-1	TRBJ2-1	-	TGTGCCAGCAGTGAATCTTACCCTAACAATGAGCAGTTCTTC	CASSESYPNNEQFF
-	TRBV7-9	TRBJ2-2	-	TGCGATGTCGGGAGGAACACCGGGGAGCTGTTTTTT	CDVGRNTGELFF
-	TRBV2	TRBJ1-4	-	TGTGCCAGCCTGAGAACCAATGAAAAACTGTTTTTT	CASLRTNEKLFF
-	TRBV2	TRBJ1-2	-	TGTGCCAGCAGTGAGGGTAACGCCTATGGCTACACCTTC	CASSEGNAYGYTF
-	TRBV28	TRBJ1-3	TRBD1	TGTGCCAGCAGTTCCAAAAGACAGGGGGCAAACACCATATATTTT	CASSSKRQGANTIYF
-	TRBV2	TRBJ2-2	-	TGTGCCAGCAGTGACGGGATTCGGTGGGAAACGAACACCGGGGAGCTGTTTTTT	CASSDGIRWETNTGELFF
-	TRBV5-6	TRBJ2-1	TRBD2	TGTGCCAGCAGCTTACTAGCGGGAGGGGTATTGTTCTTC	CASSLLAGGVLFF
-	TRBV6-5	TRBJ2-6	TRBD2	TGTGCCAGCAGTTACACTAGCGCTGGGGCCAACGTCCTGACTTTC	CASSYTSAGANVLTF
-	TRBV5-1	TRBJ1-4	-	TGCGCCAGCAGCTCTTTTCCCGGCACAGTTAGGAATGAAAAACTGTTTTTT	CASSSFPGTVRNEKLFF
-	TRBV3-1/TRBV3-2	TRBJ1-5	-	TGTGCCAGCAGCCACGGACAGCTCAATCAGCCCCAGCATTTT	CASSHGQLNQPQHF
-	TRBV2	TRBJ1-2	-	TGTGCCAGCAGTGTTGACATACTATCTGGGGACTATGGCTACACCTTC	CASSVDILSGDYGYTF
-	TRBV5-4	TRBJ2-1	-	TGTGCCAGCAGCTCGGGATCAGGGGCCGGTAAGGAATACAATGAGCAGTTCTTC	CASSSGSGAGKEYNEQFF
-	TRBV28	TRBJ1-5	TRBD1	TGTGCCAGCAGTTTAGATAGGGGACAGGGTTACAATCAGCCCCAGCATTTT	CASSLDRGQGYNQPQHF
-	TRBV10-3	TRBJ2-6	-	TGTGCCATCAGTGACAGCTCTGGGGCCAACGTCCTGACTTTC	CAISDSSGANVLTF
-	TRBV5-6	TRBJ2-5	TRBD2	TGTGCCAGCAGTCCTAGCGGGAGGGGCCAAGAGACCCAGTACTTC	CASSPSGRGQETQYF
many	TRBV2	TRBJ1-1	-	TGTGCCAGCAGTGGACAGCGGGGAACTGAAGCTTTCTTT	CASSGQRGTEAFF
-	TRBV6-1	TRBJ1-2	-	TGTGCCAGCAGTGAATTTGTCGACTACACCTTC	CASSEFVDYTF
-	TRBV12-3/TRBV12-4	TRBJ1-5	-	TGTGCCAGCAGCCTTAATAGCAATCAGCCCCAGCATTTT	CASSLNSNQPQHF
-	TRBV14	TRBJ1-3	-	TGTGCCAGCAGCCAAGATGGCGTAGGAAACACCATATATTTT	CASSQDGVGNTIYF
-	TRBV2	TRBJ1-3	-	TGTGCCAGCAGTGTCGGTTCTGGAAACACCATATATTTT	CASSVGSGNTIYF
-	TRBV5-8	TRBJ2-7	TRBD1	TGTGCCAGCAGCTTTGGGACAGGGCGCTACGAGCAGTACTTC	CASSFGTGRYEQYF
-	TRBV5-8	TRBJ1-5	TRBD1	TGTGCCAGCAGCTTGGCAGGGGGCAGCAATCAGCCCCAGCATTTT	CASSLAGGSNQPQHF
-	TRBV6-6	TRBJ1-1	-	TGTGCCAGCAGTCCACCGGGCAGGACGGCAATGAACACTGAAGCTTTCTTT	CASSPPGRTAMNTEAFF
-	TRBV7-9	TRBJ2-7	-	TGTGCCAGCAGCTTATTGGCCAGTTCCTACGAGCAGTACTTC	CASSLLASSYEQYF